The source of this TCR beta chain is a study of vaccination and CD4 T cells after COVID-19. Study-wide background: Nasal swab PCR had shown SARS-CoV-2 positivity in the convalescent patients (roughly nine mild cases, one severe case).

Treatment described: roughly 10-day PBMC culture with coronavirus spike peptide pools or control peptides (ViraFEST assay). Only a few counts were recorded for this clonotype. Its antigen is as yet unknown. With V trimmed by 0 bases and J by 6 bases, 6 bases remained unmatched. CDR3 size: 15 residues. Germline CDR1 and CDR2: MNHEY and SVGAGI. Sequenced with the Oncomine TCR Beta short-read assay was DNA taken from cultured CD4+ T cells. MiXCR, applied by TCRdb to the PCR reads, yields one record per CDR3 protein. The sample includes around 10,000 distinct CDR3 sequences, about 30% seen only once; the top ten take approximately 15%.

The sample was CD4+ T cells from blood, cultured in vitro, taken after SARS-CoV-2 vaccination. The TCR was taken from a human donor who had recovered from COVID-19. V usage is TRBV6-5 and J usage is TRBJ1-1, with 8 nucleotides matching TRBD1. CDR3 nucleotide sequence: TGTGCCAGCAGTTACTCGAACAGGGGGGGAGCTGAAGCTTTCTTT. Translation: CASSYSNRGGAEAFF.